The rows below give T cell receptor beta chains drawn from one sample of a study of blood T cell repertoires in COVID-19. Sequencing was performed with immunoSEQ multiplex PCR; in TCRdb, only in-frame clones are kept and a portion is missing. The sample carries over 100,000 clones, around 87% recorded once. Material: peripheral blood. Receptors were obtained from a man between 45 and 60 years old with active or convalescent COVID-19. The CDR3 runs from the conserved cysteine through the conserved F or W. The order of the fields is V gene, clone size, D gene, J gene, CDR3 DNA, CDR3 protein. A D gene is named only where the DNA matches it firmly. Size values are once, few and many counts, or a class for expanded clones, and some rows have none.

v_gene: TRBV21-1
abundance: .
d_gene: .
j_gene: TRBJ2-5
CDR3nt: TGTGCCAGCAGCGAAAGGGGGGACAGGGAGGGTAAGAGAGGGACCCAGTACTTC
CDR3aa: CASSERGDREGKRGTQYF

v_gene: TRBV6-5
abundance: .
d_gene: .
j_gene: TRBJ1-4
CDR3nt: TGTGCCACCCGAACTCCCAGCGGAGAAAAACTGTTTTTT
CDR3aa: CATRTPSGEKLFF

v_gene: TRBV2
abundance: .
d_gene: .
j_gene: TRBJ1-1
CDR3nt: TGTGTCAGCAGCCCCGGGGGGGGCGCGGGAGAGACTGAAGCTTTCTTT
CDR3aa: CVSSPGGGAGETEAFF

v_gene: TRBV27
abundance: .
d_gene: TRBD1
j_gene: TRBJ1-6
CDR3nt: TGTGCCAGCAGTTGGGGGACAGCGTATAATTCACCCCTCCACTTT
CDR3aa: CASSWGTAYNSPLHF

v_gene: TRBV7-2
abundance: .
d_gene: TRBD2
j_gene: TRBJ2-1
CDR3nt: TGTGCCAGCAGCCAACTAGCGGGGGGCCACAATGAGCAGTTCTTC
CDR3aa: CASSQLAGGHNEQFF

v_gene: TRBV9
abundance: .
d_gene: .
j_gene: TRBJ2-3
CDR3nt: TGTGCCAGCAGCGTCGGACTCGACACAGATACGCAGTATTTT
CDR3aa: CASSVGLDTDTQYF

v_gene: TRBV28
abundance: once
d_gene: TRBD2
j_gene: TRBJ2-2
CDR3nt: TGTGCCAGCAGACTAGCGGGCGACACCGGGGAGCTGTTTTTT
CDR3aa: CASRLAGDTGELFF

v_gene: TRBV5-6
abundance: .
d_gene: TRBD1
j_gene: TRBJ1-1
CDR3nt: TGTGCCAGCAGAGATGGACAGGGGTACACTGAAGCTTTCTTT
CDR3aa: CASRDGQGYTEAFF

v_gene: TRBV28
abundance: few
d_gene: TRBD1
j_gene: TRBJ1-1
CDR3nt: TGTGCCAGCAGTTGGGGACAGGGGAACACTGAAGCTTTCTTT
CDR3aa: CASSWGQGNTEAFF

v_gene: TRBV3-1/TRBV3-2
abundance: .
d_gene: .
j_gene: TRBJ1-5
CDR3nt: TGTGCCAGCAGCCAAGGGGCAGTTAGCAATCAGCCCCAGCATTTT
CDR3aa: CASSQGAVSNQPQHF

v_gene: TRBV11-2
abundance: once
d_gene: .
j_gene: TRBJ1-5
CDR3nt: TGTGCCAGCAGCTTAGATCAGGGGCAGCCCCAGCATTTT
CDR3aa: CASSLDQGQPQHF

v_gene: TRBV7-2
abundance: .
d_gene: .
j_gene: TRBJ1-1
CDR3nt: TGTGCCAGCAGCCCCGGGAAATCGAACACTGAAGCTTTCTTT
CDR3aa: CASSPGKSNTEAFF

v_gene: TRBV28
abundance: few
d_gene: TRBD1
j_gene: TRBJ1-1
CDR3nt: TGTGCCAGCAGTTCCAAAAGAGGGAGGACAGGGGGCTTGAGGACTGAAGCTTTCTTT
CDR3aa: CASSSKRGRTGGLRTEAFF

v_gene: TRBV18
abundance: .
d_gene: TRBD2
j_gene: TRBJ2-2
CDR3nt: TGTGCCAGCTCACCGGGACTAGCGGGGACGAACACCGGGGAGCTGTTTTTT
CDR3aa: CASSPGLAGTNTGELFF

v_gene: TRBV6-1
abundance: .
d_gene: .
j_gene: TRBJ1-1
CDR3nt: TGTGCCAGCAGTGAACAGGGAACCCTCACTGAAGCTTTCTTT
CDR3aa: CASSEQGTLTEAFF

v_gene: TRBV12-3/TRBV12-4
abundance: .
d_gene: .
j_gene: TRBJ2-5
CDR3nt: TGTGCCAGCAGTTTTTCGGGGAGGGAGACCCAGTACTTC
CDR3aa: CASSFSGRETQYF

v_gene: TRBV7-9
abundance: .
d_gene: TRBD2
j_gene: TRBJ2-3
CDR3nt: TGTGCCAGCAGCCCCGGGACTAACACAGATACGCAGTATTTT
CDR3aa: CASSPGTNTDTQYF

v_gene: TRBV7-6
abundance: .
d_gene: .
j_gene: TRBJ1-5
CDR3nt: TGTGCCAGCAGCTTATCAGGCGATCAGCCCCAGCATTTT
CDR3aa: CASSLSGDQPQHF

v_gene: TRBV7-9
abundance: few
d_gene: TRBD2
j_gene: TRBJ2-1
CDR3nt: TGTGCCAGCAGCTTAGCGACTAGCGGTGTCGGCAATGAGCAGTTCTTC
CDR3aa: CASSLATSGVGNEQFF

v_gene: TRBV28
abundance: .
d_gene: .
j_gene: TRBJ1-1
CDR3nt: TGTGCCAGCAGTTCATTGCCGGACAAGTACACTGAAGCTTTCTTT
CDR3aa: CASSSLPDKYTEAFF

v_gene: TRBV24-1
abundance: .
d_gene: .
j_gene: TRBJ1-2
CDR3nt: TGTGCCACCAGTGATTTGGCAGCTAACTATGGCTACACCTTC
CDR3aa: CATSDLAANYGYTF

v_gene: TRBV5-4
abundance: .
d_gene: .
j_gene: TRBJ1-3
CDR3nt: TGTGCCAGCAGCTTGGCTGGGGGCGGCCCTGGAAACACCATATATTTT
CDR3aa: CASSLAGGGPGNTIYF

v_gene: TRBV10-1
abundance: .
d_gene: TRBD1
j_gene: TRBJ1-6
CDR3nt: TGCGCCAGCAAAGGACAGGGGGCCTCACCCCTCCACTTT
CDR3aa: CASKGQGASPLHF

v_gene: TRBV28
abundance: .
d_gene: TRBD1
j_gene: TRBJ1-5
CDR3nt: TGTGCCAGCAGGCACCCCGGGACAGGGAAACAGCCCCAGCATTTT
CDR3aa: CASRHPGTGKQPQHF